This T cell receptor beta chain derives from a study of T cell therapy after organ transplantation. The wider study: T cell doses, up to 6, came every 2 weeks; follow-up lasted approximately 7 months. Points from the study as a whole: In nonresponders, large pretherapy expansions changed minimally after therapy. Low CD8+ T cell yield possibly reduced coverage, hiding nonresponder expansions. Concurrent antirejection and antiviral drugs remain unassessed confounders.

This clone came up a few times. Its antigen is unknown. The CDR3 length is 13 residues. Germline CDR1 LGHNA, CDR2 YSLEER. Trimming took 5 bases from V and 5 from J, leaving 12 bases between them. Libraries were prepared by immunoSEQ multiplex PCR; TCRdb keeps only in-frame clonotypes and omits some of them. Found here are about 20,000 clones, less than 90% of them singletons; the top ten hold approximately 39%. Time point indicated: 20-29 weeks after completion of therapy. The chain is built from TRBV4-3 and TRBJ1-1; D perhaps matches TRBD1 (5 bases). This material consisted of CD8+ T cells from blood, taken after autologous CMV-specific T cell therapy. The receptor's source is a human patient who had received a solid organ transplant and had CMV disease. The graft donor may have given rise to some T cells. CDR3 DNA sequence: TGCGCCAGCAGCTTCCGACAGTGGACTGAAGCTTTCTTT. Residues: CASSFRQWTEAFF.